The 12 T cell receptor beta chains below all came from one sample that was sequenced in a study of blood T cell repertoires in COVID-19. This table comes from immunoSEQ multiplex PCR, and its TCRdb copy is limited to in-frame clones, with some not included. Among hundreds of thousands of clones listed, around nine tenths were seen once. Sequencing input: PBMCs or T cells enriched from blood (not recorded which). The source is a woman between 25 and 40 years old who had been exposed to COVID-19.

The chain employs TRBV9 and TRBJ1-2; TRBD1 agrees at 10 bases. V trimming: 3 bases; J trimming: 2 bases; junction bases outside the gene matches: 7. The CDR3 sequence is 16 residues long. Germline-derived CDR1 and CDR2 are SGDLS and YYNGEE. CDR3 bases: TGTGCCAGCAGCGGTTACGGGACAGGGGTCAACTATGGCTACACCTTC. Translated, it gives CASSGYGTGVNYGYTF.

This clone came up once. V usage is TRBV7-8 and J usage is TRBJ1-3; D unclear. The CDR3 spans 15 residues. Deletions cut 7 bases from V and 2 bases from J, with 15 bases between. Germline CDR1 reads SGHVS; CDR2 reads FQNEAQ. CDR3 sequence reads: CASTAAWATGNTIYF. CDR3 coding DNA: TGTGCCAGCACAGCCGCTTGGGCAACTGGAAACACCATATATTTT.

The chain joins TRBV5-1 to TRBJ1-1; D unclear. V lost 0 bases and J 1 base, leaving 7 bases between the germline ends. Germline CDR1 SGHRS, CDR2 YFSETQ. The CDR3 runs 14 residues. Here the CDR3 reads CASSLGPGNTEAFF. DNA of the CDR3: TGCGCCAGCAGCTTGGGGCCAGGGAACACTGAAGCTTTCTTT. Full variable domain (missing parts from reference TRBV5-1 and TRBJ1-1): KAGVTQTPRYLIKTRGQQVTLSCSPISGHRSVSWYQQTPGQGLQFLFEYFSETQRNKGNFPGRFSGRQFSNSRSEMNVSTLELGDSALYLCASSLGPGNTEAFFGQGTRLTVV.

This sequence joins TRBV10-3 and TRBJ1-1; 8 nucleotides agree with TRBD1. CDR1 is ENHRY, CDR2 SYGVKD, per germline. Trimming took 6 bases from V and 1 from J; bases not matched to a gene: 7. This CDR3 comprises 15 residues. CDR3 sequence (DNA): TGTGCCATCAGGGACAAGACAGGGGCGAACACTGAAGCTTTCTTT. Translated, it gives CAIRDKTGANTEAFF.

The V and J genes are TRBV11-3 and TRBJ2-3; 13 positions match TRBD2. V lost 5 bases, J lost 7 bases, and 6 bases stayed unmatched. The CDR3 is 15 amino acids. The germline CDR1 and CDR2 sequences are SGHNT and YENEEA. CDR3 residues: CASSPRTSGGNTQYF. For the CDR3, the DNA is TGTGCCAGCAGCCCCAGGACTAGCGGGGGTAATACGCAGTATTTT.

V gene TRBV10-1 combines with J gene TRBJ1-5, with a weak D call TRBD1 (5 bases). This CDR3 comprises 18 residues. Per the germline V gene, CDR1 is WNHNN and CDR2 is SYGVQD (reference sequence). V lost 3 bases, J lost 6 bases, and 24 bases lay in between. The CDR3 nucleotides are TGCGCCAGCAGTGAACGTTCCCAGGGAACCCCATGGTCTCAGCCCCAGCATTTT. It translates to CASSERSQGTPWSQPQHF.

This chain links TRBV19 with TRBJ2-2; no reliable D call. V was clipped by 3 bases and J by 3 bases, with 8 bases between them. Per the germline V gene, CDR1 is LNHDA and CDR2 is SQIVND (reference sequence). The CDR3 runs to 14 residues. The CDR3 region has the DNA TGTGCCAGTAGTATCCTCACAGACACCGGGGAGCTGTTTTTT. Residues: CASSILTDTGELFF.

The chain uses TRBV25-1 and TRBJ1-1, with 7 bases fitting TRBD1. V trimming: 6 bases; J trimming: 0 bases; junction bases outside the gene matches: 4. Germline V gene lookup returns CDR1 MGHDK and CDR2 SYGVNS. This CDR3 is built from 14 residues. For the CDR3, the DNA is TGTGCCAGCAGCGCTACAGGGGTGAACACTGAAGCTTTCTTT. This translates into CASSATGVNTEAFF.

This chain joins TRBV7-3 and TRBJ1-4; 7 bases align to TRBD1. The germline CDR1 and CDR2 sequences are SGHTA and FQGTGA. J lost 0 bases, V lost 4 bases, and 11 bases had no gene match. The CDR3 runs 18 residues. The DNA for the CDR3 is TGTGCCAGCAGCTCGAATCGGGACAGCACAGCAACTAATGAAAAACTGTTTTTT. It yields the protein CASSSNRDSTATNEKLFF.

J is TRBJ2-3 and V is TRBV10-3; the D is unclear. V was pared by 6 bases and J by 3 bases, with 4 bases between. In germline, CDR1 is ENHRY, CDR2 SYGVKD. This CDR3 is built from 11 residues. CDR3 sequence: CAIRQTDTQYF. CDR3 DNA sequence: TGTGCCATCAGGCAGACAGATACGCAGTATTTT.

The gene calls are TRBV9 and TRBJ1-1; tentatively, D is TRBD1 (5 bases). V was trimmed by 2 bases and J by 4 bases, leaving 15 bases between them. The CDR3 is made up of 15 amino acids. Germline V gives CDR1 SGDLS, CDR2 YYNGEE. The CDR3 loop is CASSVAGQGGTEAFF. CDR3 sequence (DNA): TGTGCCAGCAGCGTGGCCGGGCAGGGAGGCACTGAAGCTTTCTTT.

The J gene is TRBJ1-4, the V gene TRBV11-3; 7 bases are a match to TRBD1. This CDR3 spans 15 amino acids. CDR1 and CDR2 from the germline V gene are SGHNT and YENEEA. Trimming took 5 bases from V and 3 from J; bases not matched to a gene: 6. CDR3 nucleotide sequence: TGTGCCAGCAGCATTTACAGGGGAGCTAATGAAAAACTGTTTTTT. Its protein is CASSIYRGANEKLFF.